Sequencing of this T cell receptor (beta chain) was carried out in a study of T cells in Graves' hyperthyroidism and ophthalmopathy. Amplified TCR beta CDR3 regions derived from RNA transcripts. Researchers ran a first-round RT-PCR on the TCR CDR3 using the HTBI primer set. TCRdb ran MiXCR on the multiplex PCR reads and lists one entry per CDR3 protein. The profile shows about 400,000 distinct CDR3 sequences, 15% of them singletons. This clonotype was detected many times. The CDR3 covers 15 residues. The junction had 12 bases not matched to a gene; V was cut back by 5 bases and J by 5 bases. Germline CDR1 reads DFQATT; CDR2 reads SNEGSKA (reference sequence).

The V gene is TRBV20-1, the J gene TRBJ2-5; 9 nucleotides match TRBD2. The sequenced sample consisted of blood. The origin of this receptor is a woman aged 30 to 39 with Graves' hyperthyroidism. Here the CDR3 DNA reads TGCAGTGCTCGTAGCGGGAGTAAAGGGTGGGAGACCCAGTACTTC. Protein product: CSARSGSKGWETQYF.